A selection of T cell receptor beta chains follows, all from one sample in a study of cytomegalovirus exposure and HLA in healthy donors. Method: immunoSEQ multiplex PCR; TCRdb's copy keeps in-frame clones and lacks some. The sample has some 65,000 clones; more than 70% are singletons. The sample was PBMCs. The receptors come from a woman in her thirties or forties in good health and CMV-seropositive. Both conserved end residues are part of each CDR3. The D gene is left open where the match is weak. The listing skips clone size in some rows; elsewhere it reads once, few, many or a size class.

size	V	J	D	DNA	CDR3
NA	TRBV11-2	TRBJ2-7	NA	TGTGCCAGCAGTATTACTCAAGAGCAGTACTTC	CASSITQEQYF
NA	TRBV30	TRBJ1-5	NA	TGTGCCTGGAGTGGGGGAGGATATAGCAATCAGCCCCAGCATTTT	CAWSGGGYSNQPQHF
NA	TRBV5-1	TRBJ2-1	TRBD1	TGCGCCAGCAGCTTGGTTCTGCGGGACAGGTACAATGAGCAGTTCTTC	CASSLVLRDRYNEQFF
NA	TRBV29-1	TRBJ1-1	TRBD1	TGCAGCGTTGAAAGACCAGGGGGAAGGACTGAAGCTTTCTTT	CSVERPGGRTEAFF
NA	TRBV11-2	TRBJ2-5	TRBD1	TGTGCCAGCAGCTTCAGGGGGTTCCGAGAGACCCAGTACTTC	CASSFRGFRETQYF
NA	TRBV27	TRBJ1-6	NA	TGTGCCAGCAGTTTTACCCGACTAGCTTCACCCCTCCACTTT	CASSFTRLASPLHF
NA	TRBV7-2	TRBJ2-7	NA	TGTGCCAGCAGCACCTTGAACAGGCACGAGCAGTACTTC	CASSTLNRHEQYF
NA	TRBV6-5	TRBJ2-7	TRBD1	TGTGCCAGCAGTTTACCCCGGACAGGGGGCTTCGAGCAGTACTTC	CASSLPRTGGFEQYF
NA	TRBV18	TRBJ2-3	NA	TGTGCCAGCTCACCGTTCCGGGACTCGCGGTCTGATACGCAGTATTTT	CASSPFRDSRSDTQYF
NA	TRBV30	TRBJ1-3	NA	TGTGCCTGGAGAGAAGGACTCTCTGGAAACACCATATATTTT	CAWREGLSGNTIYF
NA	TRBV6-1	TRBJ2-7	TRBD1	TGTGCCAGCAGTCCACAGACAGGGCACGAGCAGTACTTC	CASSPQTGHEQYF
NA	TRBV2	TRBJ2-7	NA	TGTGCCAGCAGTAGGGGGGGCGAGGACGAGCAGTACTTC	CASSRGGEDEQYF
NA	TRBV6-1	TRBJ2-7	TRBD1	TGTGCCAGCAGTGAAACGTTCGGCCGGGGACAGTTCTACGAGCAGTACTTC	CASSETFGRGQFYEQYF
few	TRBV28	TRBJ1-1	NA	TGTGCCAGCAGTCCCATGGGGAGGGAAGCTTTCTTT	CASSPMGREAFF
NA	TRBV10-3	TRBJ1-2	NA	TGTGCCATCAGTGCGGGAGCGCGGGCCTATGGCTACACCTTC	CAISAGARAYGYTF
NA	TRBV6-1	TRBJ2-3	NA	TGTGCCAGCAGTGAAAGGCAGGGTGGGACAGATACGCAGTATTTT	CASSERQGGTDTQYF
NA	TRBV30	TRBJ1-5	TRBD1	TGTGCCTGGAGTGCGGGACAGGGAGGAAGGCAGCCCCAGCATTTT	CAWSAGQGGRQPQHF
NA	TRBV10-3	TRBJ2-3	NA	TGTGCCATCCAGGACATATCCACAGATACGCAGTATTTT	CAIQDISTDTQYF
NA	TRBV5-1	TRBJ2-1	NA	TGCGCCAGCAGCTTGCACCAGGGGGGTGAGCAGTTCTTC	CASSLHQGGEQFF
few	TRBV27	TRBJ1-2	TRBD1	TGTGCCAGCAGTCCCCTCGGACAGGGGCGTAATGGCTACACCTTC	CASSPLGQGRNGYTF
few	TRBV6-6	TRBJ2-7	NA	TGTGCCAGCAGTTACCTCGGGAACTCCTACGAGCAGTACTTC	CASSYLGNSYEQYF
few	TRBV6-5	TRBJ2-7	NA	TGTGCCAGCAACCCGAGCAGGGACTCCTACGAGCAGTACTTC	CASNPSRDSYEQYF
NA	TRBV9	TRBJ2-7	NA	TGTGCCAGCAGCGTAGCCGCAGCGTCCTACGAGCAGTACTTC	CASSVAAASYEQYF
NA	TRBV7-8	TRBJ2-5	TRBD1	TGTGCCAGCAGCTCGGGACAGGGGATAATCGGGTCCCAAGAGACCCAGTACTTC	CASSSGQGIIGSQETQYF
NA	TRBV7-9	TRBJ2-3	TRBD2	TGTGCCAGCAGCTTATCACTAGCGGGGGGGCCAAGGACAGATACGCAGTATTTT	CASSLSLAGGPRTDTQYF
NA	TRBV28	TRBJ1-6	NA	TGTGCCAGCAGCCCCCCAGGGGCGAATAATTCACCCCTCCACTTT	CASSPPGANNSPLHF
NA	TRBV30	TRBJ1-5	TRBD1	TGTGCCTGGAGTGTACGACAGGGGCCCGCCGGGAGCAATCAGCCCCAGCATTTT	CAWSVRQGPAGSNQPQHF
NA	TRBV6-4	TRBJ1-1	NA	TGTGCCAGCAGGACGGACAGGAACACTGAAGCTTTCTTT	CASRTDRNTEAFF
few	TRBV7-3	TRBJ2-3	TRBD2	TGTGCCAGCAGCTTAGGCGGGGGGGCGGCAGATACGCAGTATTTT	CASSLGGGAADTQYF
NA	TRBV18	TRBJ1-2	TRBD1	TGTGCCAGCTCACCCAGGGGGACAGGTCCTGTCTACACCTTC	CASSPRGTGPVYTF
NA	TRBV18	TRBJ1-1	TRBD1	TGTGCCAGCTCCCCGAGGAGGCAGGGGGCTCGTAGTACTGAAGCTTTCTTT	CASSPRRQGARSTEAFF
few	TRBV16	TRBJ1-2	TRBD1	TGTGCCAGCAGCCAGAGACAGGGCGGCTATGGCTACACCTTC	CASSQRQGGYGYTF
NA	TRBV19	TRBJ1-2	TRBD1	TGTGCCAGTAGCGCGAGACAGGGGGCCGCGGGCGGAATCTATGGCTACACCTTC	CASSARQGAAGGIYGYTF
NA	TRBV2	TRBJ2-3	NA	TGTGCCAGCAGTTCTCGCGGAAAGGTTGATACGCAGTATTTT	CASSSRGKVDTQYF
once	TRBV11-2	TRBJ2-4	NA	TGTGCCAGCAGGGCCGTAAGGGGCCAACGGTCCAAAAACATTCAGTACTTC	CASRAVRGQRSKNIQYF
once	TRBV7-2	TRBJ1-1	NA	TGTGCCAGCAGCTTTATATATGCTGAAGCTTTCTTT	CASSFIYAEAFF
NA	TRBV9	TRBJ2-1	NA	TGTGCCAGCAGCACGCGGACTACTTACTACAATGAGCAGTTCTTC	CASSTRTTYYNEQFF
NA	TRBV19	TRBJ2-7	NA	TGTGCCAGTAGTACCGAAGGACACAGCTACGAGCAGTACTTC	CASSTEGHSYEQYF
NA	TRBV5-1	TRBJ2-3	NA	TGCGCCAGCAGCCCTATCCCTCCTAGCACAGATACGCAGTATTTT	CASSPIPPSTDTQYF
NA	TRBV11-2	TRBJ1-3	NA	TGTGCCAGCAGCTTGGAGAGGTTCGGAAACACCATATATTTT	CASSLERFGNTIYF
NA	TRBV5-1	TRBJ2-7	NA	TGCGCCAGCAGCTTGCTGGGACACACCTACGAGCAGTACTTC	CASSLLGHTYEQYF
NA	TRBV5-1	TRBJ1-4	NA	TGCGCCAGCAGCTTCAATAATGAAAAACTGTTTTTT	CASSFNNEKLFF
NA	TRBV19	TRBJ2-7	NA	TGTGCCAGTAGTACCATAACGTTTCAGGGCACCGACGAGCAGTACTTC	CASSTITFQGTDEQYF
NA	TRBV6-1	TRBJ1-3	TRBD1	TGTGCCAGCAGTGCGGCCCGAGACAGGGTGATTTCTGGAAACACCATATATTTT	CASSAARDRVISGNTIYF
NA	TRBV29-1	TRBJ2-2	TRBD2	TGCAGCGTTTCCGGGACTAGCGTATCCGGGGAGCTGTTTTTT	CSVSGTSVSGELFF
once	TRBV5-1	TRBJ1-5	NA	TGCGCCAGCAGCCCCTCCGGAGGTCGCGCAAATCAGCCCCAGCATTTT	CASSPSGGRANQPQHF
NA	TRBV7-9	TRBJ1-3	NA	TGTGCCAGCATCCAAGCGGGGGACACCATATATTTT	CASIQAGDTIYF
NA	TRBV2	TRBJ1-4	TRBD1	TGTGCCAGCAGTTCCCCGACAGGGGGGAACAATCAAAAACTGTTTTTT	CASSSPTGGNNQKLFF
NA	TRBV4-1	TRBJ2-5	NA	TGCGCCAGCAGCCATATCAGGGACAAGTACCAAGAGACCCAGTACTTC	CASSHIRDKYQETQYF
NA	TRBV5-5	TRBJ2-7	NA	TGTGCCAGCAGCTTCTATCCAGGGGCGTCCTACGAGCAGTACTTC	CASSFYPGASYEQYF
NA	TRBV27	TRBJ2-1	TRBD2	TGTGCCAGCAGTTTACCCCTTTCGGGACTAGCGGGGGCTGATAATGAGCAGTTCTTC	CASSLPLSGLAGADNEQFF
NA	TRBV9	TRBJ1-2	NA	TGTGCCAGCAGCGTAGAAGTAGGGGTCGAGGCGGGCTACACCTTC	CASSVEVGVEAGYTF
NA	TRBV5-1	TRBJ1-4	NA	TGCGCCAGTAGACCCCGGGACACCACCACTAATGAAAAGCTGTTTTTT	CASRPRDTTTNEKLFF
NA	TRBV7-8	TRBJ1-5	TRBD1	TGTGCCAGCAGCCTGGGCACAGGGGTGAGGCAGCCCCAGCATTTT	CASSLGTGVRQPQHF
NA	TRBV5-1	TRBJ2-2	TRBD1	TGCGCCAGCAGCCGGGACAGGGGAGCCGGGGAGCTGTTTTTT	CASSRDRGAGELFF
NA	TRBV4-1	TRBJ2-1	NA	TGCGCCAGCAGCCGCCCCGGCAGCGCAGACAATGAGCAGTTCTTC	CASSRPGSADNEQFF